This entry is about one T cell receptor beta chain. Antigen unknown. Investigators sourced approximately 2 micrograms of genomic DNA from cryopreserved PBMCs for TCR beta libraries. Unmatched junction bases numbered 5, after V lost 3 bases and J lost 6 bases. The CDR3 spans 13 residues. Germline CDR1 reads SGDLS; CDR2 reads YYNGEE. Depth targeted 1 in 200,000 to 1 in 1 million T cells, averaging about 9.2x coverage per clonotype. Measured with immunoSEQ multiplex PCR; TCRdb has only the in-frame clones, and not every one. The table lists fewer than 400,000 clones, 67% of them singletons. The sample belongs to a study of cytotoxic CD8 clonotypes in ibrutinib-treated CLL. Regarding the study as a whole: Baseline levels of clonality went above those of age-matched healthy donors and moved with circulating CD8+ T-cell counts.

The sample was PBMCs, taken after 36 months of ibrutinib treatment. This clonotype originated in a human donor with chronic lymphocytic leukemia. The V and J genes are TRBV9 and TRBJ2-7; the match to TRBD1 covers 8 bases. Here the CDR3 reads CASSETGEREQYF. DNA of the CDR3: TGTGCCAGCAGCGAGACAGGGGAGCGCGAGCAGTACTTC.